One T cell receptor beta chain is described in this entry. As yet, its antigen is unknown. Germline lookup yields CDR1 SQVTM and CDR2 ANQGSEA. Trimming cost V 0 bases and J 2 bases; bases outside gene matches: 10. The length of the CDR3 is 17 residues. The record originates from a study of OX40 agonist ivuxolimab in advanced cancers. Across the study: Every 2 weeks, ivuxolimab was infused into the patients intravenously at between 0.01 and 10 mg/kg. Therapy given before enrollment (anti-PD-1, anti-PD-L1 or anti-CTLA-4) was allowed, and 40% to 45% had some.

Notes on the study in general: Clonal expansion from baseline to week 6 occurred in both CD4+ and CD8+ T cells.

Some clones are missing from TCRdb's copy, which holds only in-frame ones; the method was immunoSEQ multiplex PCR. The profile shows tens of thousands of clones, 85% to 95% of them singletons. The source is an adult with an advanced solid tumor such as melanoma, head and neck, liver or kidney cancer. The specimen comprised CD4+ or CD8+ T cells sorted from blood, sampled in a trial of the OX40 agonist ivuxolimab. The chain joins TRBV29-1 to TRBJ2-3; TRBD2 agrees at 8 bases. CDR3 sequence reads: CSVEDPRNSGNTDTQYF. The CDR3 region has the DNA TGCAGCGTTGAAGATCCGCGTAATAGCGGGAACACAGATACGCAGTATTTT.